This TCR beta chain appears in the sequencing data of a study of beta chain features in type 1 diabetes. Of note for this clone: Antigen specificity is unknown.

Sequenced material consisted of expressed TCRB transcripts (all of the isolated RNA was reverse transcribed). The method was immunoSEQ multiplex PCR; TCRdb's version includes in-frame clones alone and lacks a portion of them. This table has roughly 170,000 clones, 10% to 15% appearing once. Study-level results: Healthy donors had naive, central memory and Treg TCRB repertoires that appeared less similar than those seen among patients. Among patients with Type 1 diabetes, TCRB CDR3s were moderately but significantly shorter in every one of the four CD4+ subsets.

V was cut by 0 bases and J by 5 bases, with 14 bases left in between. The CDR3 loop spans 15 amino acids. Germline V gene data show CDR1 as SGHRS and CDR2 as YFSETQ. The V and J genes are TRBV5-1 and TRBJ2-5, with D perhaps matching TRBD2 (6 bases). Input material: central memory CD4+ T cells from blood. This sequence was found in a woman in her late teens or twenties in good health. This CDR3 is CASSLVLRDLETQYF. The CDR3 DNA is TGCGCCAGCAGCTTGGTTCTGCGGGATCTCGAGACCCAGTACTTC.